The rows below give T cell receptor beta chains drawn from one sample of a study of vaccination and CD4 T cells after COVID-19. A single record per CDR3 protein comes from TCRdb applying MiXCR to the PCR reads. The repertoire includes around 15,000 distinct CDR3 sequences, around 48% of them detected once, and 13% sits in the top ten. For these receptors, no antigen is known. Sequences were derived from CD4+ T cells from blood, cultured in vitro, sampled about 7 months after SARS-CoV-2 vaccination. Receptor source: a human donor who had recovered from COVID-19. Both conserved end residues are part of each CDR3. The order of the fields is clone size, V gene, D gene, CDR3 length, J gene, CDR3 protein, CDR3 DNA. A D gene is named only where the DNA matches it firmly. Clone size is shown for a subset of rows, as once, few, many or a class of expanded clone.

size: NA; V: TRBV20-1; D: NA; length: 14; J: TRBJ1-1; CDR3: CSAREPSVGTEAFF; DNA: TGCAGTGCTAGAGAGCCCTCGGTCGGAACTGAAGCTTTCTTT
size: NA; V: TRBV20-1; D: NA; length: 14; J: TRBJ2-7; CDR3: CSARGTSSNYEQYF; DNA: TGCAGTGCTAGAGGGACTTCCTCTAACTACGAGCAGTACTTC
size: once; V: TRBV2; D: NA; length: 12; J: TRBJ2-7; CDR3: CASSPRTYEQYF; DNA: TGTGCCAGCAGTCCACGTACATACGAGCAGTACTTC
size: NA; V: TRBV19; D: NA; length: 17; J: TRBJ1-2; CDR3: CASSPPGAGYLAYGYTF; DNA: TGTGCCAGTAGCCCGCCGGGGGCAGGGTATCTTGCCTATGGCTACACCTTC
size: NA; V: TRBV20-1; D: NA; length: 11; J: TRBJ2-3; CDR3: CSARGRDTQYF; DNA: TGCAGTGCTAGAGGTAGAGATACGCAGTATTTT
size: few; V: TRBV6-1; D: NA; length: 14; J: TRBJ2-3; CDR3: CASSPVRSTDTQYF; DNA: TGTGCCAGCAGTCCCGTGCGGAGCACAGATACGCAGTATTTT
size: NA; V: TRBV7-3; D: TRBD2; length: 16; J: TRBJ2-1; CDR3: CASSSSGGSTYNEQFF; DNA: TGTGCCAGCAGCAGTAGCGGGGGCAGCACCTACAATGAGCAGTTCTTC
size: NA; V: TRBV6-1; D: NA; length: 15; J: TRBJ2-1; CDR3: CASNRRPAPHNEQFF; DNA: TGTGCCAGCAACCGTCGTCCGGCCCCTCACAATGAGCAGTTCTTC
size: NA; V: TRBV10-3; D: TRBD1; length: 14; J: TRBJ1-5; CDR3: CAIGQGYSNQPQHF; DNA: TGTGCCATCGGACAGGGCTATAGCAATCAGCCCCAGCATTTT
size: NA; V: TRBV27; D: NA; length: 14; J: TRBJ1-2; CDR3: CASSPGGEGRGYTF; DNA: TGTGCCAGCAGTCCCGGGGGGGAAGGGAGAGGCTACACCTTC
size: NA; V: TRBV10-3; D: NA; length: 15; J: TRBJ2-7; CDR3: CAISPYSGNDYEQYF; DNA: TGTGCCATCAGTCCCTATAGTGGGAACGACTACGAGCAGTACTTC
size: NA; V: TRBV25-1; D: NA; length: 13; J: TRBJ2-5; CDR3: CASSVGSLETQYF; DNA: TGTGCCAGCAGTGTTGGCTCGTTGGAGACCCAGTACTTC
size: NA; V: TRBV6-5; D: TRBD1; length: 15; J: TRBJ1-6; CDR3: CASSYARTGGSPLHF; DNA: TGTGCCAGCAGTTACGCTCGGACAGGCGGATCACCCCTCCACTTT
size: NA; V: TRBV6-1; D: NA; length: 16; J: TRBJ1-1; CDR3: CASSEGQGWGWTEAFF; DNA: TGTGCCAGCAGTGAAGGACAAGGGTGGGGATGGACTGAAGCTTTCTTT
size: NA; V: TRBV20-1; D: NA; length: 14; J: TRBJ2-2; CDR3: CSARTGGRGGELFF; DNA: TGCAGTGCTAGAACCGGGGGTCGCGGCGGGGAGCTGTTTTTT
size: NA; V: TRBV7-9; D: NA; length: 13; J: TRBJ1-1; CDR3: CATREGVNTEAFF; DNA: TGTGCCACCAGGGAGGGGGTAAACACTGAAGCTTTCTTT
size: NA; V: TRBV18; D: TRBD1; length: 13; J: TRBJ1-5; CDR3: CASATGINQPQHF; DNA: TGTGCCAGCGCGACAGGGATCAATCAGCCCCAGCATTTT
size: NA; V: TRBV27; D: TRBD2; length: 16; J: TRBJ2-2; CDR3: CASSPRGLAVAGELFF; DNA: TGTGCCAGCAGCCCAAGGGGACTAGCGGTTGCCGGGGAGCTGTTTTTT
size: NA; V: TRBV21-1; D: NA; length: 16; J: TRBJ2-7; CDR3: CASSKGVMDGPYEQYF; DNA: TGTGCCAGCAGCAAAGGGGTTATGGACGGACCCTACGAGCAGTACTTC
size: NA; V: TRBV18; D: TRBD1; length: 16; J: TRBJ1-6; CDR3: CASSWTGDRGASPLHF; DNA: TGTGCCAGCTCATGGACAGGGGACCGGGGGGCTTCACCCCTCCACTTT
size: NA; V: TRBV5-4; D: NA; length: 14; J: TRBJ2-3; CDR3: CASSLGARTDTQYF; DNA: TGTGCCAGCAGCTTAGGGGCCCGCACAGATACGCAGTATTTT
size: NA; V: TRBV7-9; D: NA; length: 11; J: TRBJ1-5; CDR3: CASRVNQPQHF; DNA: TGTGCCAGCAGGGTCAATCAGCCCCAGCATTTT
size: NA; V: TRBV20-1; D: NA; length: 13; J: TRBJ2-3; CDR3: CSASRGRSDTQYF; DNA: TGCAGTGCTAGCCGGGGACGTTCGGATACGCAGTATTTT
size: few; V: TRBV5-4; D: NA; length: 16; J: TRBJ2-7; CDR3: CASSLAAGTTTYEQYF; DNA: TGTGCCAGCAGCTTGGCCGCCGGGACCACAACCTACGAGCAGTACTTC
size: NA; V: TRBV7-2; D: NA; length: 13; J: TRBJ2-1; CDR3: CASKGAVSNEQFF; DNA: TGTGCCAGCAAAGGGGCAGTATCCAATGAGCAGTTCTTC
size: once; V: TRBV7-2; D: NA; length: 12; J: TRBJ1-3; CDR3: CASSLVGNTIYF; DNA: TGTGCCAGCAGCTTAGTTGGAAACACCATATATTTT
size: NA; V: TRBV6-1; D: NA; length: 15; J: TRBJ2-7; CDR3: CASIGRGRSSYEQYF; DNA: TGTGCCAGCATCGGGCGGGGCAGGAGCTCCTACGAGCAGTACTTC
size: NA; V: TRBV20-1; D: NA; length: 12; J: TRBJ2-3; CDR3: CSARILTDTQYF; DNA: TGCAGTGCTAGGATCCTCACAGATACGCAGTATTTT
size: NA; V: TRBV20-1; D: NA; length: 16; J: TRBJ1-2; CDR3: CSASLRVGEFEGGYTF; DNA: TGCAGTGCTAGTCTCCGGGTCGGTGAATTCGAGGGGGGCTACACCTTC
size: NA; V: TRBV20-1; D: TRBD2; length: 16; J: TRBJ2-1; CDR3: CSARVSGAGGYNEQFF; DNA: TGCAGTGCTAGAGTTTCTGGAGCGGGAGGGTACAATGAGCAGTTCTTC
size: NA; V: TRBV7-9; D: NA; length: 15; J: TRBJ2-1; CDR3: CASSVQSVSYNEQFF; DNA: TGTGCCAGCAGTGTCCAAAGCGTCTCCTACAATGAGCAGTTCTTC
size: NA; V: TRBV2; D: TRBD2; length: 15; J: TRBJ2-7; CDR3: CASSRPSGTNYEQYF; DNA: TGTGCCAGCAGTAGGCCTAGCGGGACTAATTACGAGCAGTACTTC
size: NA; V: TRBV20-1; D: NA; length: 16; J: TRBJ2-2; CDR3: CSARASTRTNTGELFF; DNA: TGCAGTGCTAGAGCATCGACACGTACGAACACCGGGGAGCTGTTTTTT
size: few; V: TRBV4-2; D: NA; length: 14; J: TRBJ1-2; CDR3: CASSLGRDTYGYTF; DNA: TGTGCCAGCAGCCTAGGCCGGGACACCTATGGCTACACCTTC
size: NA; V: TRBV28; D: TRBD2; length: 15; J: TRBJ2-3; CDR3: CASSTPGLAEYTQYF; DNA: TGTGCCAGCAGTACCCCCGGACTAGCGGAATATACGCAGTATTTT
size: NA; V: TRBV25-1; D: TRBD1; length: 15; J: TRBJ1-1; CDR3: CASSDGTTGGTEAFF; DNA: TGTGCCAGCAGTGATGGGACGACAGGGGGCACTGAAGCTTTCTTT
size: NA; V: TRBV10-3; D: NA; length: 17; J: TRBJ1-1; CDR3: CAISDNIQPRQSTEAFF; DNA: TGTGCCATCAGTGACAATATACAACCAAGACAGAGCACTGAAGCTTTCTTT
size: NA; V: TRBV2; D: NA; length: 14; J: TRBJ1-6; CDR3: CARDAGTDNSPLHF; DNA: TGTGCCAGGGATGCCGGGACGGATAATTCACCCCTCCACTTT
size: NA; V: TRBV20-1; D: NA; length: 12; J: TRBJ2-1; CDR3: CSASPSNNEQFF; DNA: TGCAGTGCTAGCCCGTCGAACAATGAGCAGTTCTTC
size: NA; V: TRBV20-1; D: NA; length: 16; J: TRBJ2-3; CDR3: CSARASSEGAGDTQYF; DNA: TGCAGTGCTAGGGCATCCTCGGAGGGAGCAGGAGATACGCAGTATTTT
size: NA; V: TRBV20-1; D: NA; length: 14; J: TRBJ2-1; CDR3: CSAIAPSSYNEQFF; DNA: TGCAGTGCTATAGCCCCAAGCTCCTACAATGAGCAGTTCTTC
size: few; V: TRBV20-1; D: NA; length: 13; J: TRBJ2-5; CDR3: CSAFGRVQETQYF; DNA: TGCAGTGCTTTCGGGCGGGTCCAAGAGACCCAGTACTTC
size: NA; V: TRBV11-3; D: NA; length: 14; J: TRBJ1-1; CDR3: CASSLYPGDTEAFF; DNA: TGTGCCAGCAGCTTATACCCCGGGGACACTGAAGCTTTCTTT
size: few; V: TRBV6-5; D: NA; length: 17; J: TRBJ2-1; CDR3: CASSYSISRPTYNEQFF; DNA: TGTGCCAGCAGTTACTCGATTTCCCGTCCCACCTACAATGAGCAGTTCTTC
size: NA; V: TRBV19; D: NA; length: 14; J: TRBJ1-6; CDR3: CASARTSYNSPLHF; DNA: TGTGCCAGTGCCAGGACCTCCTATAATTCACCCCTCCACTTT
size: once; V: TRBV6-1; D: NA; length: 16; J: TRBJ1-2; CDR3: CASSEPGNEIGYGYTF; DNA: TGTGCCAGCAGTGAACCAGGGAACGAGATCGGCTATGGCTACACCTTC
size: few; V: TRBV7-2; D: NA; length: 13; J: TRBJ1-1; CDR3: CASSLTRNTEAFF; DNA: TGTGCCAGCAGCCTAACAAGAAACACTGAAGCTTTCTTT
size: NA; V: TRBV11-3; D: NA; length: 14; J: TRBJ1-1; CDR3: CASSLGRETIEAFF; DNA: TGTGCCAGCAGCTTGGGCAGGGAGACAATTGAAGCTTTCTTT
size: NA; V: TRBV6-1; D: NA; length: 14; J: TRBJ1-1; CDR3: CASSYTVGGTEAFF; DNA: TGTGCCAGCAGCTATACCGTCGGTGGCACTGAAGCTTTCTTT
size: NA; V: TRBV20-1; D: TRBD2; length: 15; J: TRBJ2-7; CDR3: CSADSSGASSYEQYF; DNA: TGCAGTGCAGATTCTAGCGGGGCAAGCTCCTACGAGCAGTACTTC
size: NA; V: TRBV12-3/TRBV12-4; D: NA; length: 13; J: TRBJ1-6; CDR3: CASNLNGNSPLHF; DNA: TGTGCCAGCAATCTAAATGGCAATTCACCCCTCCACTTT
size: NA; V: TRBV19; D: TRBD1; length: 14; J: TRBJ2-1; CDR3: CASRDRTRYNEQFF; DNA: TGTGCCAGTAGGGACAGGACTCGCTACAATGAGCAGTTCTTC
size: NA; V: TRBV24-1; D: NA; length: 16; J: TRBJ2-7; CDR3: CATSDSHPNGIDEQYF; DNA: TGTGCCACCAGTGATTCTCACCCTAACGGGATAGACGAGCAGTACTTC
size: NA; V: TRBV6-1; D: NA; length: 15; J: TRBJ2-1; CDR3: CASSGWDSSYNEQFF; DNA: TGTGCCAGCAGTGGGTGGGACTCCTCCTACAATGAGCAGTTCTTC